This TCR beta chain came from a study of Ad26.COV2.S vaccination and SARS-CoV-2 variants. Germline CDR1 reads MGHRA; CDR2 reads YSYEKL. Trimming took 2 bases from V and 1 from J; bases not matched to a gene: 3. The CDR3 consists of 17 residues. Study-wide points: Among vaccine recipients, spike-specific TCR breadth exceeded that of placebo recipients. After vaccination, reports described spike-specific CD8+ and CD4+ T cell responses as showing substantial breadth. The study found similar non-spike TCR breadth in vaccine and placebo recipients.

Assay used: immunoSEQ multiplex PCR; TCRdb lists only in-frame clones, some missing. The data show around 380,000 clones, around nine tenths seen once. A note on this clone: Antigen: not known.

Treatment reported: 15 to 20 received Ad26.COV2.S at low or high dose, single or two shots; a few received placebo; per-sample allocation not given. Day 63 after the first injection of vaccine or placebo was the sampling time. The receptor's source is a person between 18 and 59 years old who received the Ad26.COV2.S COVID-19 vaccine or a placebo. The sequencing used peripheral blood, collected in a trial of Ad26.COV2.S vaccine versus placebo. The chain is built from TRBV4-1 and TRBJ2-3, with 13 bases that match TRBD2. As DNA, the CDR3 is TGCGCCAGCAGCCAACCGACTAGCGGGGGGCGCACAGATACGCAGTATTTT. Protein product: CASSQPTSGGRTDTQYF.